This T cell receptor (beta chain) came from a study of OX40 agonist ivuxolimab in advanced cancers. In terms of the full investigation: The costimulatory receptor OX40 (CD134) was targeted by ivuxolimab, a fully human IgG2 agonistic monoclonal antibody. The monotherapy dose-escalation portion (N of about 50 patients) of the phase I ivuxolimab trial is reported in the paper. Peripheral TCRbeta sequencing aimed to test whether ivuxolimab altered TCR sequence diversity and caused clonal T-cell expansion. Intravenous ivuxolimab was administered to patients every 2 weeks at six dose levels: 0.01, 0.1, 0.3, 1.5, 3 and 10 mg/kg. Of the roughly 51 patients in dose escalation, about 19 had hepatocellular carcinoma, roughly 15 had melanoma, 9 had renal cell carcinoma and 9 had head and neck cancer. Patients were allowed to have had prior anti-PD-1, anti-PD-L1 or anti-CTLA-4 therapy, and 30% to 40% of the dose-escalation patients had been treated with checkpoint inhibitors. Three dose-escalation patients achieved partial responses, one with hepatocellular carcinoma and two with cutaneous melanoma. In the dose-escalation cohort, 82.7% of patients were male, and the mean age was roughly 60 years, with a range of roughly 20 to 80. Overall results and qualifications from the work: The antigen specificity of the peripheral T cells that underwent clonal expansion was not determined. Partial responders in the 0.1-3.0 mg/kg groups had among the lowest normalized peripheral clonal expansion, especially among CD8+ T cells. After ivuxolimab, CD8+ T cells had more expanded clones than CD4+ T cells on average. At doses from 0.1 to 3.0 mg/kg, clonal expansion was seen in both CD4+ and CD8+ blood T cells between baseline and week 6. Low levels of normalized T-cell clonal expansion were also shown by some nonresponding patients.

To sequence the TCRbeta CDR3 region, genomic DNA was isolated from the sorted cells. TCRbeta CDR3 regions were sequenced using the immunoSEQ Assay. The clones in this table, taken by TCRdb from immuneACCESS, are in-frame only. Not every clone is retained; where verified, under half of the shortfall comes from an unresolved V gene, and the cause of the rest is unknown. The table for this sample lists under 70,000 clones; around 89% of them were counted only once. The ten top clones hold roughly 6.5% of the sample. As regards this clone: No antigen is known for it. No per-base quality is available; no much larger clone lies one base away.

Patients with a history of autoimmune disease or receiving systemic immunosuppression were excluded from the trial. Peripheral blood for TCR sequencing was collected from all dose cohorts at baseline, on cycle 4 day 1, and on cycle 7 day 1. Samples were obtained from an open-label, multicenter, first-in-human phase I dose-escalation trial of ivuxolimab. Adults with locally advanced or metastatic melanoma, renal cell carcinoma, hepatocellular carcinoma or head and neck squamous cell carcinoma were enrolled in the trial. Before TCR sequencing, CD4+ T cells and CD8+ T cells from peripheral blood were sorted into separate populations. The clonotype was recovered from an adult with an advanced solid tumor such as melanoma, head and neck, liver or kidney cancer. The sample was CD4+ or CD8+ T cells sorted from blood, taken in a trial of the OX40 agonist ivuxolimab.

The DNA is TGTGCCAGCAGCTCAAATTTTTGGGACTCTGGAAACACCATATATTTT. This translates into CASSSNFWDSGNTIYF. The chain is made from TRBV5-6 and TRBJ1-3, with the identity of the D gene unclear. Relative to germline, V is 3 bases shorter and J is 0 bases shorter, with 13 bases between their ends. From a lookup of the germline V gene, CDR1 and CDR2 are SGHDT and YYEEEE. The CDR3 starts with the cysteine, ends with the phenylalanine, and has 16 residues. Just the 48-base CDR3 DNA is kept, in frame starting at base 1.